These 11 T cell receptor beta chains originate from one sample sequenced in a study of Tregs in tolerant kidney transplant recipients. The method was immunoSEQ multiplex PCR; TCRdb's version includes in-frame clones alone and lacks a portion of them. The sample's table shows about 33,000 clones. The material sequenced was CD8+ T cells from blood, taken before the transplant. The origin of the receptors is a human donor who received a combined kidney and bone marrow transplant.

The covered CDR3 bases are TGTGCCTGGAGTGAAGGACAGGGGAACTACGAG. This encodes CAWSEGQGNYE. The CDR3, in full, reads CAWSEGQGNYEQYF. This rearrangement joins TRBV30 to TRBJ2-7, with 9 bases fitting TRBD1. The missing CDR3 end, 3 residues past where the read stops, is filled in from the germline J gene. Trimming removed 1 base from V and 3 bases from J; junction bases left unmatched: 4. This CDR3 spans 14 amino acids. Germline lookup yields CDR1 GTSNPN and CDR2 SVGIG (reference sequence).

As to this clone: Sequencing ends 3 residues short of the CDR3 end; the germline J gene provides the rest. V usage is TRBV30 and J usage is TRBJ2-3; D is unclear. The CDR3 sequence is 16 residues long. V gave up 3 bases and J gave up 3 bases, with 19 bases separating them. The germline CDR1 and CDR2 sequences are GTSNPN and SVGIG (reference sequence). The CDR3 bases that were read are TGTGCCTGGAGCCCCACCCGGCTATTAGGGACAGATACG. It encodes CAWSPTRLLGTDT. The whole CDR3 sequence is CAWSPTRLLGTDTQYF.

About this clone: The read ends 3 residues shy of where the CDR3 ends; the end is completed using the germline J gene. This sequence joins TRBV19 and TRBJ1-2; 8 bases map to TRBD1. V was pared by 1 base and J by 6 bases, with 7 bases of the junction left unmatched. The CDR3 is 15 residues long. CDR1 is LNHDA and CDR2 is SQIVND in the germline V gene (reference sequence). This chain's CDR3 is CASSIARTGTHGYTF. The DNA read from the CDR3 is TGTGCCAGTAGTATAGCCCGGACAGGGACCCATGGC.

A note on this clone: The read comes to an end 3 residues before the CDR3 does, leaving the germline J gene to fill in the end. The V and J genes are TRBV2 and TRBJ2-2; TRBD2 might be the D (5 bases). V gave up 1 base and J gave up 5 bases, with 11 bases separating them. Germline CDR1 reads SNHLY; CDR2 reads FYNNEI. This CDR3 has 15 amino acids. CDR3 amino acids: CASSEGPSGTGELFF. CDR3 DNA (partial): TGTGCCAGCAGTGAAGGGCCCTCGGGGACCGGGGAG.

For this clone: The sequenced fragment ends 3 residues before the CDR3 boundary, so the rest is inferred from the germline J gene. This chain connects TRBV29-1 to TRBJ1-1; D may be TRBD1 (5 bases). This CDR3 has 17 amino acids. The germline gives CDR1 SQVTM, CDR2 ANQGSEA. Between the trimmed V and J ends, which lost 4 bases and 0 bases, there was a span of 21 bases. The CDR3 protein is CSVVGSDSVRVNTEAFF. The CDR3 DNA, read in part, is TGCAGCGTTGTGGGTTCCGACAGCGTCAGGGTGAACACTGAA.

Details on this clone: Sequencing ends 3 residues short of the CDR3 end; the germline J gene provides the rest. The rearrangement links TRBV7-9 to TRBJ1-1; TRBD1 might be the D (5 bases). Trimming took 2 bases from V and 3 from J, leaving 13 bases between them. From germline, CDR1 is SEHNR and CDR2 FQNEAQ (reference sequence). This CDR3 has 15 residues. The CDR3 loop reads CASSLSLGEDTEAFF. The CDR3 bases that were read are TGTGCCAGCAGCTTATCTCTAGGGGAGGACACTGAA.

A remark on this clone: The read gets to within 3 residues of the CDR3 end, and the germline J gene fills in the rest. This chain uses TRBV27 with TRBJ2-1; 10 bases align to TRBD2. V lost 1 base, J lost 7 bases, and 19 bases stayed unmatched. CDR1 and CDR2 (germline): MNHEY, SMNVEV (reference sequence). CDR3 length equals 20 residues. The CDR3 loop is CASSLYPLPQPAGGINEQFF. The covered CDR3 bases are TGTGCCAGCAGTTTATATCCACTCCCTCAACCAGCGGGGGGGATAAATGAG.

In regard to this clone: The read terminates 3 residues ahead of where the CDR3 ends, so the germline J gene completes it. V and J are TRBV7-6 and TRBJ2-1; TRBD2 matches at 10 bases. The CDR3 runs 15 residues. The V gene's germline CDR1 is SGHVS and CDR2 FNYEAQ. With 3 bases clipped from V and 7 bases from J, the junction kept 6 bases outside the gene matches. Partial CDR3 DNA: TGTGCCAGCAGCTTCGTAGCGGGGGGTTTAAATGAG. This translates into CASSFVAGGLNE. The entire CDR3 sequence reads CASSFVAGGLNEQFF. Combining the CDR3 with reference TRBV7-6 and TRBJ2-1 gives the whole variable domain GAGVSQSPRYKVTKRGQDVALRCDPISGHVSLYWYRQALGQGPEFLTYFNYEAQQDKSGLPNDRFSAERPEGSISTLTIQRTEQRDSAMYRCASSFVAGGLNEQFFGPGTRLTVL.

CDR3 DNA, as far as it was read: TGTGCCAGCAGCCCGGCGGGGGGCCGGGATGAAAAA. This sequence encodes CASSPAGGRDEK. The CDR3 as a whole reads CASSPAGGRDEKLFF. The chain links TRBV7-9 to TRBJ1-4; D might be TRBD1 (6 bases). Read data end 3 residues before the CDR3 end; the end is taken from the germline J gene. The germline gives CDR1 SEHNR, CDR2 FQNEAQ (reference sequence). This CDR3 region has 15 residues. Trimming cost V 5 bases and J 6 bases, with 16 bases left between them.

To note about this clone: The sequence runs out 3 residues before the end of the CDR3; the remainder is reconstructed from the germline J gene. This chain joins TRBV29-1 and TRBJ2-1; 7 bases agree with TRBD2. The germline V gene has CDR1 SQVTM and CDR2 ANQGSEA. The CDR3 spans 14 residues. The V segment lost 4 bases and the J segment 0 bases; nucleotides outside the gene matches: 3. This CDR3 is CSVAGLLSYNEQFF. The covered CDR3 bases are TGCAGCGTTGCGGGACTACTCTCCTACAATGAG.

Notes on this clone: The CDR3 end is not reached by the read, which stops 3 residues before it; the germline J gene fills it in. This chain uses TRBV7-9 with TRBJ2-5, with 9 bases aligning to TRBD2. The CDR3 totals 13 residues. V lost 5 bases, J lost 4 bases, and 2 bases stayed unmatched. From germline, CDR1 is SEHNR and CDR2 FQNEAQ (reference sequence). CDR3 loop: CASSPTSGETQYF. The sequenced part of the CDR3 DNA is TGTGCCAGCAGCCCGACTAGCGGAGAGACC. Looking up the rest from reference TRBV7-9 and TRBJ2-5 gives the full variable domain: DTGVSQNPRHKITKRGQNVTFRCDPISEHNRLYWYRQTLGQGPEFLTYFQNEAQLEKSRLLSDRFSAERPKGSFSTLEIQRTEQGDSAMYLCASSPTSGETQYFGPGTRLLVL.